This T cell receptor beta chain was sequenced during a study of human T cells and chemical hapten exposure. Study-level information: Small differences in pooled library volume mainly drove the variation in TCR yields per sample. Broader study findings: With DPC sensitization, TCRs exceeding 1 in 1000 frequency showed no change.

Per the study methods: A per-sample median of roughly 96,000 TCRs was observed, with a range of roughly 23,224 to 700,000. From the RACE reads, TCRdb called clonotypes with MiXCR, one entry per CDR3 protein. TCRdb, not the original authors, processed these V and J calls. The top ten hold 7.5% to 8.5% of the sample, which has about 340,000 distinct CDR3 sequences, roughly 6.9% seen once. Time point here: patch test 1, 2 weeks after DPC sensitization. Treatment given: therapeutic diphenylcyclopropenone sensitization with weekly scalp DPC. Unfractionated whole blood yielded total RNA. As for this clonotype: As yet, its antigen is unknown.

The material was whole blood, obtained in connection with sensitization to the hapten diphenylcyclopropenone (DPC). The sequence was obtained from a woman aged 18-29 years with alopecia areata. Some clones in this sample may be carry-over from other donors' samples.

This CDR3 reads CASSPARDILNGYTF. CDR3 DNA sequence: TGTGCCAGCAGCCCAGCCAGGGACATTCTTAATGGCTACACCTTC. The chain carries TRBV7-2 and TRBJ1-2; weak D call: TRBD1 (6 bases). Trimming took off 5 bases at V and 6 bases at J, with 19 bases between the two ends. Germline V gene lookup returns CDR1 SGHTA and CDR2 FQGNSA. This CDR3 spans 15 amino acids. Together with reference TRBV7-2 and TRBJ1-2, the CDR3 gives the full variable domain: GAGVSQSPSNKVTEKGKDVELRCDPISGHTALYWYRQSLGQGLEFLIYFQGNSAPDKSGLPSDRFSAERTGGSVSTLTIQRTQQEDSAVYLCASSPARDILNGYTFGSGTRLTVV.